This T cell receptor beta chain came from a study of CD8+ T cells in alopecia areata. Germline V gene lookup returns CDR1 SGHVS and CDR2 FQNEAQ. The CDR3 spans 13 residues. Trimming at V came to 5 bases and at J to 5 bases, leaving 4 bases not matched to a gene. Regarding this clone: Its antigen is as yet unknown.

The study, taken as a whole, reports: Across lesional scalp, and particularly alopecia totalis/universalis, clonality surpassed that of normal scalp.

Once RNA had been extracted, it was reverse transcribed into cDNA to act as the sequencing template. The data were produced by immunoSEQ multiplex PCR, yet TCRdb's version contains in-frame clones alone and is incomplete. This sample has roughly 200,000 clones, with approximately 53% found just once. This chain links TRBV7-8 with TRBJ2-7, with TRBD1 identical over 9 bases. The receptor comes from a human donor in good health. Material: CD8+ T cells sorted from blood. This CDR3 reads CASSLWTGDEQYF. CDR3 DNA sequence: TGTGCCAGCAGCCTATGGACAGGGGACGAGCAGTACTTC.